The 21 T cell receptor beta chains below come from one sample, sequenced in a study of spatial heterogeneity in lung cancer. These receptors' antigens are unknown. Time point of the sample: sample taken at primary tumor resection. TCRdb re-derived calls from the 5' RACE reads in MiXCR, one entry per CDR3 protein. Of some 7,800 distinct CDR3 sequences listed, 4.5% to 6% are singletons. Study-wide points: In tumors, expanded intratumoral alpha and beta TCR counts tracked mutation counts.

This specimen was lung tumor tissue, taken at surgery. These receptors all stem from a male donor with early-stage non-small cell lung cancer.

This clonotype occurred many times. The V gene is TRBV30, the J gene TRBJ2-7; D uncertain. V lost 3 bases and J lost 3, with 12 bases in between. This CDR3 region has 13 residues. Germline CDR1 reads GTSNPN; CDR2 reads SVGIG (reference sequence). CDR3 sequence: CAWRAAGLYEQYF. The CDR3, as DNA: TGTGCCTGGAGGGCAGCAGGTCTCTACGAGCAGTACTTC. The full variable domain, with the rest looked up from reference TRBV30 and TRBJ2-7, is SQTIHQWPATLVQPVGSPLSLECTVEGTSNPNLYWYRQAAGRGLQLLFYSVGIGQISSEVPQNLSASRPQDRQFILSSKKLLLSDSGFYLCAWRAAGLYEQYFGPGTRLTVT.

This clonotype was counted between two and nine times. V is TRBV12-3 or TRBV12-4 and J is TRBJ2-3, with D maybe TRBD1 (5 bases). V lost 8 bases and J 2 bases, leaving 17 bases between the germline ends. This CDR3 region has 15 residues. CDR3 in DNA: TGTGCCAGCCGTGCGGCGCGGACACCCACAGATACGCAGTATTTT. It yields the protein CASRAARTPTDTQYF.

The gene calls are TRBV20-1 and TRBJ2-1; 7 nucleotides agree with TRBD2. Germline V CDR1 and CDR2: DFQATT, SNEGSKA (reference sequence). Losses at the gene ends were 4 bases for V and 7 bases for J; bases not matched to a gene: 1. The CDR3 covers 11 residues. The CDR3 bases are TGCAGTGCTATGGGAGGGAATGAGCAGTTCTTC. It yields the protein CSAMGGNEQFF.

This clonotype was seen at least ten times. The chain has TRBV6-5 and TRBJ1-6, with D unclear. V gave up 4 bases and J gave up 9 bases, with 10 bases separating them. The CDR3 runs 13 residues. Germline V gene data show CDR1 as MNHEY and CDR2 as SVGAGI. The CDR3 nucleotides read TGTGCCAGCAGTTCTACCTATTTTTCACCCCTCCACTTT. Translation gives CASSSTYFSPLHF.

This clonotype was picked up many times. The CDR3 sequence: CASSSFNGLNTEAFF. The CDR3 DNA reads TGTGCCAGCAGCTCCTTTAATGGGCTGAACACTGAAGCTTTCTTT. This chain connects TRBV5-4 to TRBJ1-1; D remains ambiguous. This CDR3 region has 15 residues. The V end lost 3 bases, the J end lost 0 bases, and 12 bases lay between the germline ends. From germline, CDR1 is SGHNT and CDR2 YYREEE (reference sequence).

The chain has TRBV7-2 and TRBJ1-3; D not certain. Trimming pared 6 bases from V and 1 base from J, leaving 7 bases between. Germline CDR1 and CDR2: SGHTA and FQGNSA. This CDR3 is 13 amino acids long. The CDR3 spells CASRSGSGNTIYF. CDR3 bases: TGTGCCAGCAGATCAGGTTCTGGAAACACCATATATTTT.

This clonotype was recorded many times. The chain has TRBV28 and TRBJ2-4, with TRBD2 matching over 10 bases. The CDR3 has 19 amino acids. The V gene end was trimmed by 4 bases and the J gene end by 8 bases; junction bases not matched to a gene: 20. Germline values: CDR1 MDHEN, CDR2 SYDVKM. In DNA form, the CDR3 reads TGTGCCAGCAGTTCGACGTCTCTGATGCAGCGGGGGGGCTCGGACATTCAGTACTTC. Translating it yields CASSSTSLMQRGGSDIQYF.

The sample holds many counts of this clonotype. The J gene is TRBJ2-3, the V gene TRBV9; D is perhaps TRBD1 or TRBD2 (5 bases each). Germline assignment: CDR1 SGDLS and CDR2 YYNGEE. The length of the CDR3 is 16 residues. Trimming pared 0 bases from V and 2 bases from J, leaving 13 bases between. The CDR3 nucleotides read TGTGCCAGCAGCGTAGACGGGGCTGCTTTCACAGATACGCAGTATTTT. Encoded protein: CASSVDGAAFTDTQYF. Based on the CDR3 plus reference TRBV9 and TRBJ2-3, the full variable domain is DSGVTQTPKHLITATGQRVTLRCSPRSGDLSVYWYQQSLDQGLQFLIQYYNGEERAKGNILERFSAQQFPDLHSELNLSSLELGDSALYFCASSVDGAAFTDTQYFGPGTRLTVL.

This clonotype has at least ten counts. In DNA, the CDR3 is TGTGCCAGTTCTCAGGGGGCATTGACTGAAGCTTTCTTT. Translation: CASSQGALTEAFF. The chain links TRBV12-3 or TRBV12-4 to TRBJ1-1, with 8 bases fitting TRBD1. The trim removed 9 bases at V and 5 bases at J, leaving 8 bases unmatched. The CDR3 contains 13 residues.

There are many counts of this clonotype. The rearrangement links TRBV29-1 to TRBJ2-1; either TRBD1 or TRBD2 may supply D (5 bases each). The CDR3 has 16 amino acids. Germline V lookup: CDR1 SQVTM, CDR2 ANQGSEA. V was shortened by 5 bases and J by 0 bases, with 17 bases between the two germline ends. The CDR3 here is CSVKIGGASSYNEQFF. In DNA form, the CDR3 reads TGCAGCGTTAAAATTGGGGGAGCGAGCTCCTACAATGAGCAGTTCTTC.

By frequency in the sample, this clonotype is medium-sized. This chain joins TRBV7-8 and TRBJ2-1; 7 bases fit TRBD1. Germline V gives CDR1 SGHVS, CDR2 FQNEAQ. J lost 10 bases, V lost 4 bases, and 4 bases had no gene match. There are 12 residues in the CDR3. Here the CDR3 reads CASSWGQIEQFF. CDR3 DNA sequence: TGTGCCAGCAGCTGGGGACAGATCGAGCAGTTCTTC.

This clonotype is judged medium-sized (0.01 to 0.1%). V is TRBV4-2 and J is TRBJ1-1; D remains ambiguous. Germline V lookup: CDR1 LGHNA, CDR2 YNFKEQ. This CDR3 has 12 amino acids. Trimming pared 0 bases from V and 8 bases from J, leaving 7 bases between. CDR3 in amino acids: CASSQDGIEAFF. CDR3 coding DNA: TGTGCCAGCAGCCAAGATGGGATCGAAGCTTTCTTT.

This clonotype was counted at least ten times. V usage is TRBV5-4 and J usage is TRBJ2-7; 7 bases align to TRBD2. V shed 0 bases and J 0 bases; nucleotides not matched to a gene: 6. CDR3 size: 16 residues. Looked up from germline, CDR1 is SGHNT and CDR2 is YYREEE (reference sequence). The CDR3 protein is CASSLVTSARSYEQYF. CDR3 in DNA: TGTGCCAGCAGCTTGGTAACTAGCGCCCGCTCCTACGAGCAGTACTTC. The full variable domain, in which reference TRBV5-4 and TRBJ2-7 provide the parts outside the CDR3, is ETGVTQSPTHLIKTRGQQVTLRCSSQSGHNTVSWYQQALGQGPQFIFQYYREEENGRGNFPPRFSGLQFPNYSSELNVNALELDDSALYLCASSLVTSARSYEQYFGPGTRLTVT.

This clonotype was seen ten or more times. The gene calls are TRBV5-1 and TRBJ2-7; D call uncertain. Trimming cost V 4 bases and J 1 base, with 9 bases left between them. CDR1 SGHRS and CDR2 YFSETQ come from the germline V gene. The CDR3 runs 13 residues. CDR3 amino acids: CASSLSSSYEQYF. CDR3 nucleotide sequence: TGCGCCAGCAGCCTCTCCTCATCCTACGAGCAGTACTTC.

By proportion, this clonotype is medium-sized. The V and J genes are TRBV6-5 and TRBJ2-7; 11 bases line up with TRBD2. CDR1 and CDR2 (germline): MNHEY, SVGAGI. V gave up 0 bases and J gave up 1 base; unmatched junction bases: 5. The CDR3 is made up of 17 amino acids. CDR3 residues: CASSYSDLAGGSYEQYF. In DNA, the CDR3 is TGTGCCAGCAGTTACTCGGACCTAGCGGGAGGTTCCTACGAGCAGTACTTC.

This clonotype was detected many times. This sequence joins TRBV12-5 and TRBJ1-4; TRBD1 aligns across 8 bases. The CDR3 has 14 amino acids. CDR1 and CDR2 from the germline V gene are LGHNT and FRNRAP. The trim removed 4 bases at V and 7 bases at J, leaving 5 bases unmatched. CDR3 sequence: CASGSGQAGEKLFF. The CDR3 DNA sequence: TGTGCTAGTGGTTCGGGACAGGCGGGTGAAAAACTGTTTTTT.

Ten or more counts support this clonotype. V gene TRBV19 combines with J gene TRBJ2-1, with 14 bases aligning to TRBD2. Per germline, CDR1 LNHDA and CDR2 SQIVND (reference sequence). This CDR3 contains 16 residues. The trim removed 7 bases at V and 6 bases at J, leaving 8 bases unmatched. CDR3 in DNA: TGTGCCAGTACTCTCACCGGACTAGCGGGGGGCAATGAGCAGTTCTTC. The encoded protein is CASTLTGLAGGNEQFF.

This clonotype was found many times. The rearrangement joins TRBV12-3 or TRBV12-4 to TRBJ2-7; D is tentatively TRBD1 or TRBD2 (5 bases each). The CDR3 spans 14 residues. Trimming took off 3 bases at V and 2 bases at J, with 11 bases between the two ends. CDR3 in DNA: TGTGCCAGCAGTTTCGGCCTGGGGGCCTACGAGCAGTACTTC. It encodes CASSFGLGAYEQYF.

This clonotype occurred many times. The rearrangement links TRBV28 to TRBJ1-6; TRBD1 is a possible D gene (5 bases). V shed 2 bases and J shed 6 bases, with 14 bases lying between them. Germline V gives CDR1 MDHEN, CDR2 SYDVKM. The CDR3 loop spans 16 amino acids. CDR3 DNA sequence: TGTGCCAGCAGTTTAAGCTGGGGCGTTTTTAATTCACCCCTCCACTTT. Translating gives CASSLSWGVFNSPLHF.

The table lists this clonotype with many counts. The V call is TRBV12-3 or TRBV12-4, the J call TRBJ1-1; no firm D call. The CDR3 extends over 13 amino acids. V was pared by 2 bases and J by 1 base, with 5 bases between. The chain's CDR3 is CASSLSPNTEAFF. The CDR3 DNA is TGTGCCAGCAGTTTATCCCCGAACACTGAAGCTTTCTTT.

The genes are TRBV29-1 and TRBJ2-5; 8 nucleotides match TRBD1. This CDR3 contains 14 residues. CDR1 and CDR2 from the germline V gene are SQVTM and ANQGSEA. The trim removed 8 bases at V and 4 bases at J, leaving 12 bases unmatched. The CDR3 is CSTRRTGSGETQYF. The CDR3 DNA reads TGCAGCACCAGAAGGACAGGGTCGGGAGAGACCCAGTACTTC.